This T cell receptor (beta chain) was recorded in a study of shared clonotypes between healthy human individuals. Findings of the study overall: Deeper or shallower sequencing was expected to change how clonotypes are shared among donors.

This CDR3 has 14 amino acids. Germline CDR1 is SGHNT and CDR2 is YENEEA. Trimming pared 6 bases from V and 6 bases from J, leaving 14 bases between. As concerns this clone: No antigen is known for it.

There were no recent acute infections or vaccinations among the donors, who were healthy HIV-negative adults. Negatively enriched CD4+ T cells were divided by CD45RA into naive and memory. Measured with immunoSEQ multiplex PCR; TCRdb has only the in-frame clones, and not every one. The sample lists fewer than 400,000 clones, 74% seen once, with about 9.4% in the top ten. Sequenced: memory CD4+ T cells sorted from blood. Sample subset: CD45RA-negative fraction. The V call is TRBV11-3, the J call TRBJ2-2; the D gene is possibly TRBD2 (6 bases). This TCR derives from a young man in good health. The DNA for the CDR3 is TGTGCCAGCAGAGCGACTAGTACCTCCGGGGAGCTGTTTTTT. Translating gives CASRATSTSGELFF.